Sequencing of this TCR beta chain was carried out in a study of T-cell memory formation after mild COVID-19. Study-wide findings and caveats: The appearance of some responding clones in pre-infection memory suggested that cross-reactive memory joined. CD4/CD8 balance characterized clones contracting day 15 to 85, and CD4+ skew characterized later expanders.

This clonotype has more than one count but fewer than ten. Its antigen remains unknown. Sample barcodes and UMIs were carried by the TCR alpha and TCR beta cDNA libraries that 5'RACE generated with constant-segment primers. TCRdb ran MiXCR on the 5' RACE reads and lists one entry per CDR3 protein. The sample includes around 340,000 distinct CDR3 sequences, roughly 20% seen only once; the top ten take roughly an eighth. The CDR3 length is 14 residues. CDR1 SGHVS and CDR2 FNYEAQ come from the germline V gene. V shed 5 bases, J shed 2 bases, and the junction held 6 bases outside the gene matches. V is TRBV7-6 and J is TRBJ2-7, with 7 nucleotides matching TRBD1. The TCR sequence derives from an adult woman who had mild COVID-19 (a few samples of this study predate the infection). Cell type and time point are not known. The source material was PBMCs or a T cell subset sorted from them (not recorded which). CDR3 in amino acids: CASSRQGPAYEQYF. In nucleotides, the CDR3 is TGTGCCAGCAGCCGACAGGGACCGGCCTACGAGCAGTACTTC.